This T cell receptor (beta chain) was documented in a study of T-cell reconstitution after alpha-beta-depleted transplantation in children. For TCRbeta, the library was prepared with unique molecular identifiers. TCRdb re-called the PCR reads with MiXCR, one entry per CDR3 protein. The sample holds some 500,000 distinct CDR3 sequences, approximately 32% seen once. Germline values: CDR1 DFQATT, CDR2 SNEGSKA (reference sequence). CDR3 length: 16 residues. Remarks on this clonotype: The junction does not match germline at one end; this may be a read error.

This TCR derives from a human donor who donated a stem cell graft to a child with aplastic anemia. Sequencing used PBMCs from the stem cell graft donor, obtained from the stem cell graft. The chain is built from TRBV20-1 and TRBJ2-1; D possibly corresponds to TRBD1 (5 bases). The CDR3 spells CSARDGETGFYNEQFF. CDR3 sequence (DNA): TGCAGTGCTCGAGATGGAGAAACAGGATTCTACAATGAGCAGTTCTTC.